Sequencing of this T cell receptor beta chain was carried out in a study of cytomegalovirus exposure and HLA in healthy donors. PCR primers comprised 60 Vbeta and 13 Jbeta primers. Profiling relied on immunoSEQ multiplex PCR, and the TCRdb table lists in-frame clones only, not all of them. The data show approximately 190,000 clones, with roughly 76% seen just once and roughly 2% held by the top ten. The CDR3 covers 13 residues. Germline V CDR1 and CDR2: MDHEN, SYDVKM. Trimming pared 7 bases from V and 4 bases from J, leaving 13 bases between. The sequence was collected from a woman aged 30 to 39 in good health and CMV-seropositive. The chain has TRBV28 and TRBJ2-5, with D unresolved. Sequencing was done on a sample of PBMCs. The CDR3: CASTAPPIETQYF. CDR3 sequence (DNA): TGTGCCAGCACCGCCCCACCTATAGAGACCCAGTACTTC.